The 21 T cell receptor beta chains in this list originate from one sample, sequenced in a study of response to subunit inactivated influenza vaccine (dated by TCRdb to the late 2010s). The protocol used for the library was RT-PCR. Sequencing used an Illumina HiSeq 2500. The public reads were run again by TCRdb, first through fastp at Q25 and then through MiXCR, and only productive beta chains were kept. Here each entry gathers all rows of one CDR3 protein and keeps the most common genes and DNA. The sample yields 500,000 or so distinct CDR3 sequences; about 15% were counted once. Approximately 3% of the sample is taken by the ten largest. The material was CD4+ T cells sorted from PBMCs, obtained around 25 months after vaccination. These TCRs come from a man between 50 and 69 years old who received an inactivated influenza vaccine. Donor details come from another sample of the same person, matched by shared clones.

This chain joins TRBV5-1 and TRBJ2-7; the D call may be TRBD1 or TRBD2 (6 bases each). Trimming took 0 bases from V and 7 from J, leaving 17 bases between them. The CDR3 contains 15 residues. CDR1 and CDR2 from the germline V gene are SGHRS and YFSETQ. CDR3 DNA: TGCGCCAGCAGCTTGGCCTGGGGGGCGGATGGTGAGCAGTACTTC. Amino acid sequence: CASSLAWGADGEQYF.

The chain couples TRBV21-1 to TRBJ1-1; the table's D call, TRBD1, was not checked against the DNA. TRBV21-1 is deemed a pseudogene. CDR3 length: 16 amino acids. The CDR3 DNA reads TGTGCCAGCAGCAACGGCGGGGACTGGGTTGTCGGTGAAGCTTTCTTT. This codes for CASSNGGDWVVGEAFF.

The chain is built from TRBV5-1 and TRBJ2-5, with D possibly matching TRBD2 (5 bases). The CDR3 is 14 residues long. The germline V gene has CDR1 SGHRS and CDR2 YFSETQ. Trimming removed 0 bases at V and 7 bases at J, with 13 bases between. The CDR3 sequence: CASSLDGLRGTQYF. The DNA for the CDR3 is TGCGCCAGCAGCTTGGATGGTCTACGGGGGACCCAGTACTTC.

The J gene is TRBJ2-7, the V gene TRBV3-1, with 10 bases identical to TRBD2. Trimming at V came to 1 base and at J to 6 bases, leaving 3 bases not matched to a gene. The CDR3 runs to 14 residues. Germline CDR1 and CDR2: LGHDT and YNNKEL (reference sequence). CDR3: CASSQARTSGEQYF. CDR3 coding DNA: TGTGCCAGCAGCCAAGCGAGGACTAGCGGCGAGCAGTACTTC.

This clonotype showed up just a few times. V and J are TRBV5-5 and TRBJ2-7, with TRBD1 matching over 9 bases. V shed 4 bases, J shed 0 bases, and the junction held 5 bases outside the gene matches. Looked up from germline, CDR1 is SGHKS and CDR2 is YYEKEE (reference sequence). This CDR3 has 15 amino acids. CDR3 DNA sequence: TGTGCCAGCAGCCTAGAGACAGGGGGCTCCTACGAGCAGTACTTC. Amino acids: CASSLETGGSYEQYF.

The chain is built from TRBV20-1 and TRBJ2-1; the D gene is possibly TRBD1 (5 bases). V was trimmed by 3 bases and J by 0 bases, leaving 12 bases between them. This CDR3 has 15 residues. CDR1 DFQATT and CDR2 SNEGSKA come from the germline V gene (reference sequence). CDR3 loop: CSASYQGFSYNEQFF. For the CDR3, the DNA is TGCAGTGCTAGTTACCAGGGTTTCTCCTACAATGAGCAGTTCTTC.

This clonotype showed up just a few times. The rearrangement uses TRBV3-1 and TRBJ2-5, with unresolved D. The germline V gene has CDR1 LGHDT and CDR2 YNNKEL (reference sequence). This CDR3 is 16 amino acids long. The ends were cut back, 0 bases at V and 0 bases at J, with 11 bases in the middle. CDR3 in DNA: TGTGCCAGCAGCCAAGATTGGGTAGGGAACCAAGAGACCCAGTACTTC. Translating gives CASSQDWVGNQETQYF.

The table lists this clonotype with a few counts. The J gene is TRBJ2-1, the V gene TRBV10-3, with 12 bases fitting TRBD2. The CDR3 spans 16 residues. V shed 6 bases, J shed 7 bases, and the junction held 10 bases outside the gene matches. Per the germline V gene, CDR1 is ENHRY and CDR2 is SYGVKD. The CDR3 coding sequence is TGTGCCATCAGGGGCGGACTAGCGGGGATGCAGAATGAGCAGTTCTTC. This gives the protein CAIRGGLAGMQNEQFF.

V usage is TRBV7-2 and J usage is TRBJ2-7; 8 bases map to TRBD1. V lost 6 bases and J lost 2; bases outside the gene matches: 9. The length of the CDR3 is 15 residues. Germline-derived CDR1 and CDR2 are SGHTA and FQGNSA. Written as DNA, the CDR3 is TGTGCCAGCAGTCCGGACAGGGCGGGACCCTACGAGCAGTACTTC. Its translation is CASSPDRAGPYEQYF.

J is TRBJ2-4 and V is TRBV7-6, with TRBD2 matching 9 bases. CDR1 and CDR2 from the germline V gene are SGHVS and FNYEAQ. V was pared by 5 bases and J by 4 bases, with 9 bases of the junction left unmatched. The CDR3 length is 16 residues. For the CDR3, the DNA is TGTGCCAGCAGCCCAGGTAGCGGGAGTTGGAAAAACATTCAGTACTTC. This translates into CASSPGSGSWKNIQYF.

The chain links TRBV12-3 or TRBV12-4 to TRBJ2-2; 8 bases line up with TRBD1. V lost 5 bases, J lost 4 bases, and 6 bases stayed unmatched. The CDR3 extends over 15 amino acids. This CDR3 reads CASSGGQAGTGELFF. The CDR3 DNA follows: TGTGCCAGCAGTGGGGGACAGGCGGGCACCGGGGAGCTGTTTTTT.

This sequence joins TRBV9 and TRBJ2-3; D gene uncertain. The CDR3 spans 15 residues. The germline CDR1 and CDR2 sequences are SGDLS and YYNGEE. V was cut by 2 bases and J by 0 bases, with 10 bases left in between. The CDR3 reads CASSVQAGSTDTQYF. CDR3 DNA: TGTGCCAGCAGCGTGCAGGCAGGTAGCACAGATACGCAGTATTTT. Supplemented by reference TRBV9 and TRBJ2-3, the full variable domain reads DSGVTQTPKHLITATGQRVTLRCSPRSGDLSVYWYQQSLDQGLQFLIQYYNGEERAKGNILERFSAQQFPDLHSELNLSSLELGDSALYFCASSVQAGSTDTQYFGPGTRLTVL.

J is TRBJ1-2 and V is TRBV6-1, with 12 bases fitting TRBD1. Per the germline V gene, CDR1 is MNHNS and CDR2 is SASEGT. Trimming took 6 bases from V and 5 from J; bases not matched to a gene: 7. The CDR3 totals 15 residues. The CDR3 is CASSWGQGAGYGYTF. The CDR3 DNA reads as TGTGCCAGCAGCTGGGGACAGGGGGCCGGTTATGGCTACACCTTC.

This clonotype was recorded at least ten times. The chain links TRBV6-6 to TRBJ2-3; 11 bases are shared with TRBD2. The CDR3 extends over 15 amino acids. Germline CDR1 reads MNHNY; CDR2 reads SVGAGI (reference sequence). J lost 2 bases, V lost 6 bases, and 4 bases had no gene match. CDR3 protein: CASSRLAGPTDTQYF. CDR3 nucleotide sequence: TGTGCCAGCAGCCGACTAGCGGGGCCCACAGATACGCAGTATTTT.

DNA for the CDR3: TGTGCCAGCAGCCAAGATTTGAGACTAGCGGGAATGAAAGAGACCCAGTACTTC. This codes for CASSQDLRLAGMKETQYF. V is TRBV4-2 and J is TRBJ2-5, with 11 bases identical to TRBD2. Germline V CDR1 and CDR2: LGHNA, YNFKEQ. J gave up 3 bases and V 0 bases, and 9 bases lay outside the gene matches. CDR3 size: 18 residues.

This clonotype was recorded at least ten times. The V and J genes are TRBV2 and TRBJ2-4; unclear D gene. Germline CDR1 and CDR2: SNHLY and FYNNEI. V was shortened by 6 bases and J by 1 base, with 7 bases between the two germline ends. The CDR3 sequence is 13 residues long. CDR3 region: CASRRLAKNIQYF. The CDR3 region has the DNA TGTGCCAGCAGGAGACTTGCCAAAAACATTCAGTACTTC.

This clonotype was seen only a few times. This chain uses TRBV5-6 with TRBJ2-3; a possible D gene is TRBD2 (5 bases). The CDR3 loop spans 14 amino acids. Germline assignment: CDR1 SGHDT and CDR2 YYEEEE. The V and J ends lost 5 bases and 0 bases respectively, with 10 bases between them. DNA for the CDR3: TGTGCCAGCAGTACGCGGGTGAGCACAGATACGCAGTATTTT. Its protein is CASSTRVSTDTQYF. The complete variable domain, with remaining parts taken from reference TRBV5-6 and TRBJ2-3, reads DAGVTQSPTHLIKTRGQQVTLRCSPKSGHDTVSWYQQALGQGPQFIFQYYEEEERQRGNFPDRFSGHQFPNYSSELNVNALLLGDSALYLCASSTRVSTDTQYFGPGTRLTVL.

This clonotype occurred many times. The CDR3, as DNA: TGTGCCAGCAGCTTAGAACACTCGCGGTACAATGAGCAGTTCTTC. Encoded protein: CASSLEHSRYNEQFF. This chain connects TRBV7-2 to TRBJ2-1; D unresolved. This CDR3 has 15 amino acids. The germline CDR1 and CDR2 sequences are SGHTA and FQGNSA. The ends were cut back, 1 base at V and 4 bases at J, with 11 bases in the middle.

J is TRBJ2-3 and V is TRBV10-3; 9 bases map to TRBD2. The CDR3 runs 18 residues. V shed 0 bases, J shed 4 bases, and the junction held 11 bases outside the gene matches. Germline lookup yields CDR1 ENHRY and CDR2 SYGVKD. The CDR3 protein is CAISESLGSGSWADTQYF. DNA of the CDR3: TGTGCCATCAGTGAGTCTTTAGGTAGCGGGAGTTGGGCAGATACGCAGTATTTT.

This clonotype was counted between two and nine times. The chain is built from TRBV4-3 and TRBJ2-1; D remains unclear. Germline assignment: CDR1 LGHNA and CDR2 YSLEER. This CDR3 is built from 17 residues. V was clipped by 1 base and J by 0 bases, with 13 bases between them. CDR3 amino acids: CASSQAIPGSSYNEQFF. CDR3 nucleotide sequence: TGCGCCAGCAGCCAAGCAATTCCTGGAAGCTCCTACAATGAGCAGTTCTTC.

Regarding this clonotype: The junction shows a germline mismatch at one end, possibly a read error. V is TRBV20-1 and J is TRBJ2-7; 9 bases match TRBD2. The CDR3 loop spans 15 amino acids. CDR1 DFQATT and CDR2 SNEGSKA come from the germline V gene (reference sequence). The CDR3 region has the DNA TGCAGTGCCGTCAACAGACTAGCGGATCCGTACGAGCAGAACTTC. Translated: CSAVNRLADPYEQNF.